This T cell receptor beta chain was sequenced in a study of cytomegalovirus exposure and HLA in healthy donors. Concerning this clone itself: The antigen remains undetermined.

V was shortened by 3 bases and J by 3 bases, with 11 bases between the two germline ends. The CDR3 consists of 14 residues. Germline V gene data show CDR1 as SGHAT and CDR2 as FQNNGV. Primers included in the PCR were 60 Vbeta and 13 Jbeta primers. In the original workflow: A follow-up analysis tallied 73 million or so unique TCR beta chains, roughly 9.9 million shared. Using immunoSEQ multiplex PCR, the repertoire was profiled, and TCRdb retains in-frame clones only, with some absent. That table supplies the V and J calls and clone size; D and trimming were determined from the DNA. The table includes around 41,000 clones, roughly 51% detected once. Regarding the study as a whole: Equally common other TCR beta chains were less clonally expanded than HLA-associated ones, a later analysis found. Donors were assumed by presence/absence analyses to have roughly uniform sequencing depth.

The V and J genes are TRBV11-2 and TRBJ1-1; no firm D call. This clonotype was sampled from a man in his fifties or sixties in good health and CMV-seronegative. Sequencing was performed on PBMCs. The CDR3 loop reads CASSFRGTDTEAFF. Here the CDR3 DNA reads TGTGCCAGCAGCTTCCGGGGAACGGACACTGAAGCTTTCTTT.